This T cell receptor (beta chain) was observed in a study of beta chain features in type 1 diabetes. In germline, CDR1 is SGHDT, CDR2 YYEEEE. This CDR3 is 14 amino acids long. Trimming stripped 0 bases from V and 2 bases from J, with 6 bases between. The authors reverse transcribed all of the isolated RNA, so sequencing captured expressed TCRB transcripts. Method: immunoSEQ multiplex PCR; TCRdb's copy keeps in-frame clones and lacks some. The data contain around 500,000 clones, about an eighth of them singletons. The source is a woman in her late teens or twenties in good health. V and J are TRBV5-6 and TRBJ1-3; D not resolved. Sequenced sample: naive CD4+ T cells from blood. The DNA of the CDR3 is TGTGCCAGCAGCTTGGACGGGGCTGGAAACACCATATATTTT. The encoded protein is CASSLDGAGNTIYF.